The 11 T cell receptor beta chains listed next were all sequenced from one sample in a study of human versus mouse CDR3 diversity and MHC coevolution. TCRdb's copy holds only in-frame clones and misses some; the assay was immunoSEQ multiplex PCR. The sample has fewer than 100,000 clones; roughly 93% are singletons. The sequencing sample was made of naive CD4+ T cells from blood. Subset: CD45RO-negative CD62L-positive naive CD4 T cells. Receptors originate from a person aged 25 to 75 in good health.

CDR3 coding DNA: TGTGCCAGCAGCAGAGACAGGGGGAATGGGGCCAACGTCCTGACTTTC. Translating gives CASSRDRGNGANVLTF. The chain carries TRBV7-2 and TRBJ2-6; 9 bases map to TRBD1. The CDR3 loop spans 16 amino acids. The V gene end was trimmed by 5 bases and the J gene end by 3 bases; junction bases not matched to a gene: 5. Germline loops: CDR1 SGHTA, CDR2 FQGNSA.

CDR3 DNA: TGTGCCAGCAGCCGTAACCCCGAAAGGGGCTACAATGAGCAGTTCTTC. Translation gives CASSRNPERGYNEQFF. The chain couples TRBV7-3 to TRBJ2-1; TRBD1 is a possible D gene (5 bases). The V gene lost 5 bases and the J gene lost 3 bases, with 17 bases spanning the gap. Germline V gene data show CDR1 as SGHTA and CDR2 as FQGTGA. The CDR3 covers 16 residues.

V usage is TRBV4-3 and J usage is TRBJ1-4; D not resolved. V was clipped by 0 bases and J by 3 bases, with 8 bases between them. The CDR3 contains 15 residues. CDR1 is LGHNA and CDR2 is YSLEER in the germline V gene. CDR3 region: CASSQESESNEKLFF. DNA for the CDR3: TGCGCCAGCAGCCAAGAGTCGGAGTCTAATGAAAAACTGTTTTTT.

The V gene is TRBV5-1, the J gene TRBJ2-5; 9 bases match TRBD1. Germline-derived CDR1 and CDR2 are SGHRS and YFSETQ. CDR3 length: 14 amino acids. The V gene end was trimmed by 4 bases and the J gene end by 1 base; junction bases not matched to a gene: 2. In nucleotides, the CDR3 is TGCGCCAGCAGCAGGACAGGGGCCCAAGAGACCCAGTACTTC. The encoded protein is CASSRTGAQETQYF.

The chain carries TRBV18 and TRBJ1-2; no definite D call. Germline V gene sequence: CDR1 KGHSH, CDR2 LQKENI. With 1 base removed from V and 3 bases from J, the gap between germline ends came to 6 bases. The CDR3 consists of 13 residues. The CDR3 region has the DNA TGTGCCAGCTCACCACTTTCAGACTATGGCTACACCTTC. This sequence encodes CASSPLSDYGYTF.

This chain joins TRBV19 and TRBJ1-1, with no clear D. V was trimmed by 3 bases and J by 1 base, leaving 6 bases between them. The V gene's germline CDR1 is LNHDA and CDR2 SQIVND (reference sequence). There are 13 residues in the CDR3. CDR3: CASSMKRNTEAFF. DNA for the CDR3: TGTGCCAGTAGTATGAAGCGGAACACTGAAGCTTTCTTT. The full variable domain, with the rest looked up from reference TRBV19 and TRBJ1-1, is DGGITQSPKYLFRKEGQNVTLSCEQNLNHDAMYWYRQDPGQGLRLIYYSQIVNDFQKGDIAEGYSVSREKKESFPLTVTSAQKNPTAFYLCASSMKRNTEAFFGQGTRLTVV.

The chain joins TRBV7-3 to TRBJ2-1; 7 bases match TRBD2. The CDR3 is made up of 15 amino acids. CDR1 and CDR2 from the germline V gene are SGHTA and FQGTGA. Unmatched junction bases numbered 4, after V lost 1 base and J lost 4 bases. The CDR3, as DNA: TGTGCCAGCAGCTTAATTAGCGGGCGGTACAATGAGCAGTTCTTC. This gives the protein CASSLISGRYNEQFF.

The chain is built from TRBV7-2 and TRBJ2-5; D is possibly TRBD1 (5 bases). This CDR3 has 13 amino acids. V lost 4 bases and J lost 1, with 7 bases in between. Germline V CDR1 and CDR2: SGHTA, FQGNSA. The CDR3: CASSSDIQETQYF. CDR3 in DNA: TGTGCCAGCAGCTCGGACATCCAAGAGACCCAGTACTTC. Full variable domain (rest looked up from reference TRBV7-2 and TRBJ2-5): GAGVSQSPSNKVTEKGKDVELRCDPISGHTALYWYRQSLGQGLEFLIYFQGNSAPDKSGLPSDRFSAERTGGSVSTLTIQRTQQEDSAVYLCASSSDIQETQYFGPGTRLLVL.

J is TRBJ2-7 and V is TRBV28; D gene ambiguous. Germline V gives CDR1 MDHEN, CDR2 SYDVKM. V gave up 1 base and J gave up 0 bases, with 7 bases separating them. This CDR3 has 14 amino acids. The CDR3 region has the DNA TGTGCCAGCAGTTTATACCCAGTCTCCTACGAGCAGTACTTC. Its translation is CASSLYPVSYEQYF.

The CDR3 coding sequence is TGTGCCAGCAGCTTAAGGGCAGGGGGAGGCAATCAGCCCCAGCATTTT. Translated, it gives CASSLRAGGGNQPQHF. V and J are TRBV7-2 and TRBJ1-5, with 7 bases lining up with TRBD1. The CDR3 extends over 16 amino acids. CDR1 and CDR2 (germline): SGHTA, FQGNSA. Trimming took 2 bases from V and 2 from J; bases not matched to a gene: 6. Together with reference TRBV7-2 and TRBJ1-5, the CDR3 gives the full variable domain: GAGVSQSPSNKVTEKGKDVELRCDPISGHTALYWYRQSLGQGLEFLIYFQGNSAPDKSGLPSDRFSAERTGGSVSTLTIQRTQQEDSAVYLCASSLRAGGGNQPQHFGDGTRLSIL.

The gene calls are TRBV9 and TRBJ2-5; a weak D match, TRBD2 (6 bases). V was pared by 1 base and J by 4 bases, with 17 bases between. The CDR3 covers 16 residues. CDR1 is SGDLS, CDR2 YYNGEE, per germline. Here the CDR3 DNA reads TGTGCCAGCAGCGTAAGGGGCACGGCGGGGCTAGAGACCCAGTACTTC. This sequence encodes CASSVRGTAGLETQYF.